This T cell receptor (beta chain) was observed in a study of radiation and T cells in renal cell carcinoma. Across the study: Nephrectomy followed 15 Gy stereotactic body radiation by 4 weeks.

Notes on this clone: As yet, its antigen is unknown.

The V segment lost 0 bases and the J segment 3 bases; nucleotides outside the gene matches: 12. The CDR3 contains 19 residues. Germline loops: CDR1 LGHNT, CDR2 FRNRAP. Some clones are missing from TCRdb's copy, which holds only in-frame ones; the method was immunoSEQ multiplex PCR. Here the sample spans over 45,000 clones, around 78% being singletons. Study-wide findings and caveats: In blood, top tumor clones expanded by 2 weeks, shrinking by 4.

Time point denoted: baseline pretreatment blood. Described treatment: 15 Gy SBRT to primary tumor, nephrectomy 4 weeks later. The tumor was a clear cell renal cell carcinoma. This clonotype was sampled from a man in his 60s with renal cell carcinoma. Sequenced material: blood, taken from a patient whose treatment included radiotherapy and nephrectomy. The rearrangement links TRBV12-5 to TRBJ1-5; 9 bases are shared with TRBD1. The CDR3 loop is CASGLVLSSGQGFNQPQHF. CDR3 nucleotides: TGTGCTAGTGGTTTGGTACTTTCTTCGGGACAGGGCTTCAATCAGCCCCAGCATTTT.